The subject of this entry is one T cell receptor beta chain. Its antigen is not yet known. No per-base quality is available; no much larger clone lies one base away. Other DNA sequences in the same sample also yield this CDR3. This entry belongs to a study of shared clonotypes between healthy human individuals (TCRdb year 2020). Describing the broader study: Three men and a couple of women, aged 18 to 49 years, made up the cohort. The study deeply sequenced blood TCR repertoires of about five healthy adults to estimate repertoire size and the extent of clonotype sharing between individuals. Per donor, leukapheresis produced somewhere between about 0.94 and 9.5 billion PBMCs. For each donor, CD4 naive and CD4 memory were each run on three plates, CD8 naive on two plates, and CD8 memory on one plate. Different laboratories and diverse techniques were used to prepare libraries and sequence TCR repertoires, to increase sequencing depth and limit assay-specific biases. The paper as a whole reports these results and caveats: Rarefaction of sorted-subset datasets indicated incomplete sequencing despite the large sequencing depth. Sharing across a few donors was observed for 4.5% to 6.5% of naive CD4, 3% to 3.5% of naive CD8, over 2% of memory CD4, and 0.4% of memory CD8 clonotypes. Clonotypes shared by all four sorted-subset donors showed higher generation probabilities than non-shared clonotypes. The small number of donors limited the genetic and exposure-history diversity represented. Based on pairwise subsampling, the degree of clonotype sharing among donors was expected to be affected by sequencing depth. Only blood was sampled, and tissue TCR repertoires likely differ from those in blood. Naive subsets generally had larger estimated clonotype richness than memory subsets did.

TCR CDR3 regions were amplified from genomic DNA by multiplex PCR using the deep immunoSEQ assay. For each cell subset, the extracted genomic DNA was distributed evenly across all wells of several immunoSEQ 96-well plates, and each plate served as one replicate. Each replicate PCR for sorted subsets received 200 ng genomic DNA, equal to about 30,000 T cell genomes. Purified libraries were measured with a Qubit 3.0 fluorometer, size-checked on a Bioanalyzer 2100, and measured again with the KAPA Library Quantification kit. Every immunoSEQ 96-well plate was sequenced on a separate single-read 150-cycle Illumina NextSeq 550 flow cell. In the source study's methods: The immunoSEQ output contained only junctional sequences without quality scores, so filtering could not match that applied to full-length reads. To assign V/J genes and CDR3, sequences were annotated against IMGT germline references using PyIR, a Python wrapper for IgBLAST v1.9. Any read was removed if the V/J assignment was weak (E-value above 1e-6), the CDR3 was missing, or the read contained stop codons, out-of-frame junctions, or ambiguous translated residues. V3J clonotypes were defined by identical inferred V gene, J gene, and CDR3 amino acid sequence. The percentage overlap between two repertoires was calculated by dividing the number of shared unique clonotypes by the size of the smaller repertoire. Repertoire richness was assessed with RTK rarefaction, the Chao1 estimator, and Recon v2.1 estimates of unobserved clonotypes. Generation probabilities were computed with OLGA for all TCRbeta clonotypes obtained by the gDNA method from four donors. Drawn from immuneACCESS, this table holds only the in-frame rearrangements with V and J called that TCRdb kept. Clones are partly lost; checked studies trace under half to an unresolved V gene and leave the rest unexplained. D and trimming were read from the DNA, whereas the V and J calls and clone size are those reported in that table. This sample gives some 2 million clones in total; 95% of them show up just once. The top ten hold under 0.15% of the sample.

The donors were healthy, HIV-negative adults with no recently reported acute infections or vaccinations. Every donor was a Caucasian adult living in Nashville, Tennessee, USA. CD4+ T cells were enriched through magnetic negative selection, after which naive cells were positively selected on CD45RA and the remaining negative fraction served as the memory subset. After blood collection by leukapheresis, PBMCs were isolated using Ficoll-Histopaque density gradient centrifugation and then cryopreserved in the vapor phase of liquid nitrogen. Analytical flow cytometry was used to check the purity and quantity of each magnetically sorted T cell population. Each sorted fraction had its genomic DNA isolated and then quantified by UV absorbance on a Nanodrop 2000c. V is reduced by 0 bases and J by 4 bases, leaving a spacing of 7 bases between them. Spanning cysteine to phenylalanine, the CDR3 consists of 13 amino acids. CDR3 DNA is the only sequence kept; it has 39 bases, read in frame from the first base. From the germline V gene, CDR1 is KGHSH and CDR2 is LQKENI.

The sequence links TRBV18 to TRBJ2-7; no D gene call is confident. Sequenced: naive CD4+ T cells sorted from blood. The cell subset or site label, as the study defines it: CD45RA+ positively selected. The TCR sequence derives from a man between 18 and 35 years old in good health. The DNA reads as follows: TGTGCCAGCTCACCACCGCAAGGGTACGAGCAGTACTTC. Protein translation: CASSPPQGYEQYF.